Given below is one T cell receptor beta chain in context. The study recruited people aged about 18 to 95 years across roughly 23 US areas. Participant-reported clinical history was the basis for cohort assignment. The data stem from a study of blood T cell repertoires in COVID-19. Study overall: In each case, the material was cDNA or gDNA derived from T cells, B-cell-depleted T cells, or PBMCs.

Original processing notes: The authors estimated nucleated cell counts from reference gene primer amplification. The method was immunoSEQ multiplex PCR; TCRdb's version includes in-frame clones alone and lacks a portion of them. The V and J calls and clone size come from that table; D and trimming were worked out from the DNA. Among 200,000 to 250,000 clones, 80% were seen once, and the ten largest hold less than 8%. Germline V CDR1 and CDR2: SGHDN, FVKESK. The trim removed 1 base at V and 3 bases at J, leaving 3 bases unmatched. The CDR3 runs to 15 residues. The material sequenced was PBMCs or T cells enriched from blood (not recorded which). The clonotype originates from a woman in her forties with acute COVID-19. This chain connects TRBV14 to TRBJ2-1, with 7 bases matching TRBD2. The CDR3 protein is CASSQAGGHYNEQFF. The CDR3 DNA sequence: TGTGCCAGCAGCCAAGCGGGGGGTCACTACAATGAGCAGTTCTTC.